One sample yielded the 21 T cell receptor beta chains listed below, sequenced in a study of blood T cells in healthy people across ages. It was with a sample-barcoded 5' primer and a J-beta primer mix that a second PCR of roughly 7 to 12 cycles was run. TCRdb re-called the 5' RACE reads through MiXCR, storing one row per CDR3 protein. The data contain fewer than 2 million distinct CDR3 sequences, roughly 43% of them singletons. The source material was blood. These receptors all come from a human donor in good health.

This clonotype has a single count. The genes are TRBV11-2 and TRBJ2-4; D is perhaps TRBD2 (7 bases). The CDR3 covers 15 residues. V lost 5 bases and J lost 15, with 26 bases in between. Germline V gene sequence: CDR1 SGHAT, CDR2 FQNNGV. Here the CDR3 DNA reads TGTGCCAGCAGCCCCAGAGGGGGGGTATGGGAGACCCGGTACTTC. Translated: CASSPRGGVWETRYF.

This clonotype was counted many times. V gene TRBV20-1 combines with J gene TRBJ2-5; the D is unclear. This CDR3 comprises 11 residues. CDR1 and CDR2 from the germline V gene are DFQATT and SNEGSKA (reference sequence). Trimming stripped 5 bases from V and 4 bases from J, with 8 bases between. DNA of the CDR3: TGCAGTGCTCCTCGTGGAGAGACCCAGTACTTC. Its translation is CSAPRGETQYF.

J is TRBJ2-7 and V is TRBV12-3 or TRBV12-4; 11 bases fit TRBD1. The CDR3 loop spans 17 amino acids. After removal of 3 bases from V and 2 bases from J, the junction contained 9 bases not matched to a gene. CDR3 in DNA: TGTGCCAGCAGTTTCCCCGGGACAGGGGGAGATACCTACGAGCAGTACTTC. This translates into CASSFPGTGGDTYEQYF.

This clonotype was seen only a few times. The V call is TRBV4-2, the J call TRBJ2-5, with 9 bases fitting TRBD2. The germline gives CDR1 LGHNA, CDR2 YNFKEQ. J gave up 3 bases and V 0 bases, and 5 bases lay outside the gene matches. This CDR3 is built from 16 residues. The CDR3 sequence: CASSQEIAGEEETQYF. The CDR3 coding sequence is TGTGCCAGCAGCCAAGAAATAGCGGGGGAGGAAGAGACCCAGTACTTC.

A few counts support this clonotype. The chain couples TRBV3-2 to TRBJ2-5; TRBD2, the D gene given by the table, was not confirmed from the DNA. TRBV3-2 is flagged as a pseudogene. The CDR3 is 14 amino acids. The CDR3 sequence: CASSQEGEVGTQYF. The CDR3 DNA follows: TGTGCCAGCAGCCAAGAGGGGGAGGTTGGGACCCAGTACTTC.

This clonotype was counted a few times. The rearrangement links TRBV12-3 or TRBV12-4 to TRBJ2-4, with D possibly matching TRBD1 (6 bases). TRBJ2-7 matches the DNA end more closely, so the J call is doubtful. The CDR3 consists of 15 residues. The CDR3 is CASRGFQGRGYEQYF. The CDR3 DNA reads as TGTGCCAGCAGGGGATTCCAGGGGAGAGGCTACGAGCAGTACTTC.

This clonotype was observed a handful of times. The V call is TRBV4-1, the J call TRBJ2-3, with D perhaps matching TRBD2 (5 bases). Germline V CDR1 and CDR2: MGHRA, YSYEKL. The CDR3 has 19 residues. Trimming took off 0 bases at V and 7 bases at J, with 26 bases between the two ends. CDR3 in DNA: TGCGCCAGCAGCCAAGAGACGGTTAATCCATCTGGAGGAGCATATACGCAGTATTTT. Translation: CASSQETVNPSGGAYTQYF.

The chain has TRBV29-1 and TRBJ2-1; a weak D match, TRBD1 (6 bases). Germline loops: CDR1 SQVTM, CDR2 ANQGSEA. The CDR3 spans 12 residues. V gave up 5 bases and J gave up 15 bases, with 20 bases separating them. The CDR3 here is CSVFQPQGMGFF. The CDR3 nucleotides are TGCAGCGTTTTCCAACCACAGGGTATGGGGTTCTTC.

This clonotype came up many times. The chain has TRBV5-1 and TRBJ2-5; no definite D call. The germline gives CDR1 SGHRS, CDR2 YFSETQ. Trimming stripped 0 bases from V and 2 bases from J, with 5 bases between. CDR3 length: 13 amino acids. The CDR3 bases are TGCGCCAGCAGCTTGGAACCTCAAGAGACCCAGTACTTC. Protein product: CASSLEPQETQYF.

This clonotype has at least ten counts. The genes are TRBV10-2 and TRBJ2-5; D call uncertain. The germline gives CDR1 WSHSY, CDR2 SAAADI. The CDR3 loop spans 12 amino acids. The V and J ends lost 4 bases and 5 bases respectively, with 8 bases between them. CDR3 nucleotides: TGCGCCAGCAGTGTCCCCCCGGAGACCCAGTACTTC. This codes for CASSVPPETQYF.

J is TRBJ1-2 and V is TRBV6-4; D gene ambiguous. CDR1 and CDR2 from the germline V gene are MRHNA and SNTAGT. Trimming left V 3 bases short and J 4 bases short, with 9 bases between. This CDR3 region has 13 residues. This CDR3 is CASSESGRYGYTF. CDR3 bases: TGTGCCAGCAGTGAGTCAGGCCGCTATGGCTACACCTTC.

The chain has TRBV30 and TRBJ1-3; D unclear. This CDR3 has 13 amino acids. The germline V and J ends were trimmed by 4 bases and 0 bases, with 7 bases remaining between them. Germline V gene lookup returns CDR1 GTSNPN and CDR2 SVGIG (reference sequence). CDR3 in DNA: TGTGCCTGGATGTCCAACTCTGGAAACACCATATATTTT. It yields the protein CAWMSNSGNTIYF.

The gene calls are TRBV5-1 and TRBJ2-5, with 7 nucleotides matching TRBD2. This CDR3 is built from 14 residues. The germline gives CDR1 SGHRS, CDR2 YFSETQ. The J segment lost 4 bases and the V segment lost 2 bases, leaving 5 bases of the junction unmatched. The CDR3 bases are TGCGCCAGCAGCTTAAAGGGGAGGGGAGAGACCCAGTACTTC. As protein: CASSLKGRGETQYF.

This chain links TRBV10-2 with TRBJ1-1; D is ambiguous. Germline loops: CDR1 WSHSY, CDR2 SAAADI. V lost 0 bases to trimming and J lost 1 base, with 12 bases between them. The length of the CDR3 is 16 residues. CDR3 coding DNA: TGCGCCAGCAGTGAGTCGATGACCCGGTCGAACACTGAAGCTTTCTTT. Its translation: CASSESMTRSNTEAFF.

The chain links TRBV6-1 to TRBJ2-3, with D tentatively TRBD2 (6 bases). Germline CDR1 MNHNS, CDR2 SASEGT. V lost 3 bases, J lost 0 bases, and 10 bases lay in between. CDR3 length: 15 amino acids. CDR3 residues: CASSDQEGSTDTQYF. The CDR3 DNA sequence: TGTGCCAGCAGTGACCAGGAGGGAAGCACAGATACGCAGTATTTT.

The V call is TRBV20-1, the J call TRBJ2-1; possible D gene TRBD2, 5 bases. Trimming took off 7 bases at V and 7 bases at J, with 11 bases between the two ends. CDR3 length: 11 amino acids. The V gene's germline CDR1 is DFQATT and CDR2 SNEGSKA (reference sequence). The CDR3 DNA sequence: TGCAGTGTAAGGACTGAAAATGAGCAGTTCTTC. It encodes CSVRTENEQFF.

A word on this clonotype: This may be a read error, as it is one base from a much larger clone. The gene calls are TRBV29-1 and TRBJ2-1; TRBD1 aligns across 10 bases. CDR1 and CDR2 from the germline V gene are SQVTM and ANQGSEA. V lost 6 bases and J lost 7; bases outside the gene matches: 9. The CDR3 runs 14 residues. As DNA, the CDR3 is TGCAGCGTCGATCCGGGACAGGGGTGTAATGAGCAGTTCTTC. It yields the protein CSVDPGQGCNEQFF.

The V gene is TRBV6-2 or TRBV6-3, the J gene TRBJ1-1, with TRBD1 as a possible D gene (5 bases). The CDR3 spans 16 residues. V was shortened by 6 bases and J by 4 bases, with 21 bases between the two germline ends. Germline lookup yields CDR1 MNHEY and CDR2 SVGEGT. This CDR3 is CASSPIFFRVVTEAFF. The CDR3 DNA is TGTGCCAGCAGCCCCATTTTCTTCAGGGTCGTCACTGAAGCTTTCTTT.

V and J are TRBV15 and TRBJ1-1; D gene unclear. Germline V CDR1 and CDR2: LNHNV, YYDKDF (reference sequence). This CDR3 comprises 13 residues. Trimming left V 3 bases short and J 1 base short, with 6 bases between. This CDR3 reads CATSRGQNTEAFF. CDR3 DNA sequence: TGTGCCACCAGCAGGGGCCAGAACACTGAAGCTTTCTTT.

V and J are TRBV28 and TRBJ1-5; D is uncertain. CDR3 length: 17 amino acids. The germline V gene encodes CDR1 MDHEN and CDR2 SYDVKM. Deletions cut 4 bases from V and 2 bases from J, with 18 bases between. DNA of the CDR3: TGTGCCAGCAGTTCTCAGATAAGGACCCTTGGCAATCAGCCCCAGCATTTT. Encoded protein: CASSSQIRTLGNQPQHF.

V and J are TRBV5-1 and TRBJ1-2; the D gene is possibly TRBD1 (6 bases). CDR3 size: 15 residues. V was pared by 0 bases and J by 1 base, with 10 bases between. CDR1 is SGHRS and CDR2 is YFSETQ in the germline V gene. As DNA, the CDR3 is TGCGCCAGCAGCTTGGCTCCCAGGGGTAACTATGGCTACACCTTC. As protein: CASSLAPRGNYGYTF.